One and the same sample provided the 30 T cell receptor beta chains below, sequenced in a study of technical replicates of blood from four donors. Produced via immunoSEQ multiplex PCR; TCRdb's table is partial and in-frame only. The sample yields about 80,000 clones, 91% seen once. Sequencing was carried out using T cells isolated from PBMCs. The receptor source for this set is a human donor in good health.

This clone was seen a single time. This chain links TRBV27 with TRBJ2-5; 12 nucleotides line up with TRBD2. Losses at the gene ends were 10 bases for V and 4 bases for J; bases not matched to a gene: 13. Germline V lookup: CDR1 MNHEY, CDR2 SMNVEV (reference sequence). The CDR3 loop spans 16 amino acids. The DNA for the CDR3 is TGTGCCACCCTCCCCGGACCGGGACTAGCGGGAGAGACCCAGTACTTC. It encodes CATLPGPGLAGETQYF.

The gene calls are TRBV9 and TRBJ2-1, with TRBD2 matching over 8 bases. Per germline, CDR1 SGDLS and CDR2 YYNGEE. CDR3 length equals 16 residues. J was trimmed by 4 bases and V by 6 bases; bases with no gene match: 12. The CDR3 sequence is CASTHGGGISYNEQFF. In DNA, the CDR3 is TGTGCCAGCACCCACGGGGGGGGAATCTCATACAATGAGCAGTTCTTC.

CDR3 sequence reads: CASSFSGTYEQYF. For the CDR3, the DNA is TGTGCCAGCAGCTTTTCAGGGACCTACGAGCAGTACTTC. The chain has TRBV7-2 and TRBJ2-7, with a possible D match to TRBD1 (5 bases). Trimming cost V 3 bases and J 2 bases, with 8 bases left between them. Germline CDR1 reads SGHTA; CDR2 reads FQGNSA. This CDR3 region has 13 residues. Complete variable domain (other parts from reference TRBV7-2 and TRBJ2-7): GAGVSQSPSNKVTEKGKDVELRCDPISGHTALYWYRQSLGQGLEFLIYFQGNSAPDKSGLPSDRFSAERTGGSVSTLTIQRTQQEDSAVYLCASSFSGTYEQYFGPGTRLTVT.

V gene TRBV5-4 combines with J gene TRBJ2-7; maybe TRBD1 (6 bases). The germline V gene has CDR1 SGHNT and CDR2 YYREEE (reference sequence). The V and J ends lost 5 bases and 3 bases respectively, with 12 bases between them. The CDR3 spans 13 residues. CDR3 residues: CASSPRGSYEQYF. As DNA, the CDR3 is TGTGCCAGCAGTCCCAGGGGCAGCTACGAGCAGTACTTC.

This sequence joins TRBV7-2 and TRBJ2-7, with TRBD1 identical over 7 bases. Germline-derived CDR1 and CDR2 are SGHTA and FQGNSA. The trim removed 1 base at V and 3 bases at J, leaving 3 bases unmatched. This CDR3 region has 14 residues. Here the CDR3 reads CASSLGAGGYEQYF. CDR3 nucleotide sequence: TGTGCCAGCAGCTTAGGAGCAGGGGGCTACGAGCAGTACTTC.

CDR3 residues: CASSLSGVSYEQYF. CDR3 bases: TGTGCCAGCAGCCTCAGCGGGGTATCCTACGAGCAGTACTTC. The rearrangement links TRBV7-2 to TRBJ2-7; 7 bases line up with TRBD2. There are 14 residues in the CDR3. CDR1 is SGHTA and CDR2 is FQGNSA in the germline V gene. J lost 1 base, V lost 5 bases, and 5 bases had no gene match. Using reference TRBV7-2 and TRBJ2-7 for the parts outside the CDR3, the full variable domain is GAGVSQSPSNKVTEKGKDVELRCDPISGHTALYWYRQSLGQGLEFLIYFQGNSAPDKSGLPSDRFSAERTGGSVSTLTIQRTQQEDSAVYLCASSLSGVSYEQYFGPGTRLTVT.

The chain couples TRBV7-2 to TRBJ1-5; 7 positions match TRBD1. This CDR3 region has 14 residues. CDR1 is SGHTA and CDR2 is FQGNSA in the germline V gene. Germline trimming cut 4 bases from V and 6 bases from J; bases unmatched to any gene: 6. The CDR3 DNA sequence: TGTGCCAGCAGCTCCGGGACAGAACCTCAGCCCCAGCATTTT. Its protein product is CASSSGTEPQPQHF.

The V gene is TRBV14, the J gene TRBJ2-1, with TRBD2 identical over 9 bases. J was trimmed by 9 bases and V by 2 bases; bases with no gene match: 2. This CDR3 has 13 residues. Germline loops: CDR1 SGHDN, CDR2 FVKESK. CDR3 sequence: CASSQQTSGEQFF. DNA of the CDR3: TGTGCCAGCAGCCAACAGACTAGCGGTGAGCAGTTCTTC. The full variable domain, in which reference TRBV14 and TRBJ2-1 provide the parts outside the CDR3, is EAGVTQFPSHSVIEKGQTVTLRCDPISGHDNLYWYRRVMGKEIKFLLHFVKESKQDESGMPNNRFLAERTGGTYSTLKVQPAELEDSGVYFCASSQQTSGEQFFGPGTRLTVL.

J is TRBJ1-1 and V is TRBV28; D not resolved. This CDR3 region has 10 residues. CDR1 is MDHEN, CDR2 SYDVKM, per germline. V lost 6 bases and J 7 bases, leaving 6 bases between the germline ends. The CDR3 sequence is CASSSDEAFF. In DNA form, the CDR3 reads TGTGCCAGCAGCTCAGATGAAGCTTTCTTT.

The rearrangement links TRBV5-1 to TRBJ2-7; the D gene is possibly TRBD1 (6 bases). There are 13 residues in the CDR3. Germline V gene sequence: CDR1 SGHRS, CDR2 YFSETQ. The V end lost 0 bases, the J end lost 5 bases, and 9 bases lay between the germline ends. CDR3 sequence reads: CASSLAGGDEQYF. In DNA, the CDR3 is TGCGCCAGCAGCTTGGCTGGGGGCGACGAGCAGTACTTC.

V gene TRBV9 combines with J gene TRBJ2-1; 9 positions match TRBD1. Germline V gene lookup returns CDR1 SGDLS and CDR2 YYNGEE. After removal of 3 bases from V and 4 bases from J, the junction contained 8 bases not matched to a gene. This CDR3 region has 16 residues. Here the CDR3 DNA reads TGTGCCAGCAGCGGGGGACAGGGCGGCACGTACAATGAGCAGTTCTTC. Translated, it gives CASSGGQGGTYNEQFF. The entire variable domain, with the rest obtained from reference TRBV9 and TRBJ2-1, is as follows: DSGVTQTPKHLITATGQRVTLRCSPRSGDLSVYWYQQSLDQGLQFLIQYYNGEERAKGNILERFSAQQFPDLHSELNLSSLELGDSALYFCASSGGQGGTYNEQFFGPGTRLTVL.

The chain is built from TRBV18 and TRBJ1-5; D gene uncertain. There are 15 residues in the CDR3. Trimming shortened V by 3 bases and J by 5 bases, and 14 bases separated the two germline ends. Per germline, CDR1 KGHSH and CDR2 LQKENI. The CDR3 DNA reads as TGTGCCAGCTCACCGGGCATATTAATTGATCAGCCCCAGCATTTT. This codes for CASSPGILIDQPQHF.

The table lists this clone with a count of one. This rearrangement joins TRBV30 to TRBJ2-1; a weak D match, TRBD2 (5 bases). V was trimmed by 3 bases and J by 0 bases, leaving 18 bases between them. Germline V gene lookup returns CDR1 GTSNPN and CDR2 SVGIG (reference sequence). This CDR3 spans 17 amino acids. As DNA, the CDR3 is TGTGCCTGGAGCGGTACTACTAGTAGAAGCTCCTACAATGAGCAGTTCTTC. Amino acid sequence: CAWSGTTSRSSYNEQFF.

The rearrangement uses TRBV2 and TRBJ2-7; D is unresolved. The germline CDR1 and CDR2 sequences are SNHLY and FYNNEI. Trimming shortened V by 6 bases and J by 5 bases, and 11 bases separated the two germline ends. The CDR3 runs 12 residues. CDR3 residues: CASSRVIDEQYF. Here the CDR3 DNA reads TGTGCCAGCAGCCGGGTTATTGACGAGCAGTACTTC.

V usage is TRBV7-2 and J usage is TRBJ2-2; 12 nucleotides agree with TRBD2. The V gene end was trimmed by 4 bases and the J gene end by 4 bases; junction bases not matched to a gene: 7. CDR1 and CDR2 from the germline V gene are SGHTA and FQGNSA. The CDR3 loop spans 17 amino acids. In DNA form, the CDR3 reads TGTGCCAGCAGCTCGCCCCGGACTAGCGGGACCACCGGGGAGCTGTTTTTT. Its translation is CASSSPRTSGTTGELFF.

The genes are TRBV5-1 and TRBJ2-3; 10 bases are a match to TRBD1. The CDR3 has 16 amino acids. The V gene end was trimmed by 2 bases and the J gene end by 1 base; junction bases not matched to a gene: 4. Germline V gene data show CDR1 as SGHRS and CDR2 as YFSETQ. CDR3 DNA: TGCGCCAGCAGCTTTTTTGGGACAGGGGGCACAGATACGCAGTATTTT. This sequence encodes CASSFFGTGGTDTQYF.

The chain recombines TRBV11-2 with TRBJ1-1, with D hard to call. This CDR3 comprises 13 residues. Germline-derived CDR1 and CDR2 are SGHAT and FQNNGV. Trimming cost V 4 bases and J 8 bases, with 14 bases left between them. Written as DNA, the CDR3 is TGTGCCAGCAGCTGGGTGGGCAGGAACGAAGCTTTCTTT. Its protein product is CASSWVGRNEAFF.

The V call is TRBV11-2, the J call TRBJ1-5; D uncertain. V lost 1 base and J 0 bases, leaving 7 bases between the germline ends. CDR3 length equals 15 residues. CDR1 is SGHAT, CDR2 FQNNGV, per germline. The CDR3 protein is CASSLVADSNQPQHF. The DNA of the CDR3 is TGTGCCAGCAGCTTAGTTGCGGATAGCAATCAGCCCCAGCATTTT.

J is TRBJ1-1 and V is TRBV11-2; possibly TRBD1 for D (5 bases). Trimming pared 4 bases from V and 1 base from J, leaving 7 bases between. There are 13 residues in the CDR3. Germline CDR1 reads SGHAT; CDR2 reads FQNNGV. CDR3 loop: CASSWGRNTEAFF. CDR3 coding DNA: TGTGCCAGCAGCTGGGGCAGGAACACTGAAGCTTTCTTT.

V is TRBV5-4 and J is TRBJ2-3; D is perhaps TRBD1 (6 bases). V lost 3 bases, J lost 0 bases, and 14 bases lay in between. CDR3 length: 16 residues. CDR1 SGHNT and CDR2 YYREEE come from the germline V gene (reference sequence). The CDR3 DNA is TGTGCCAGCAGCTCTTCCAGGGGCTCTAGCACAGATACGCAGTATTTT. It encodes CASSSSRGSSTDTQYF. The whole variable domain, remainder taken from reference TRBV5-4 and TRBJ2-3, is ETGVTQSPTHLIKTRGQQVTLRCSSQSGHNTVSWYQQALGQGPQFIFQYYREEENGRGNFPPRFSGLQFPNYSSELNVNALELDDSALYLCASSSSRGSSTDTQYFGPGTRLTVL.

The V gene is TRBV6-1, the J gene TRBJ1-1; no clear D. CDR1 is MNHNS and CDR2 is SASEGT in the germline V gene. This CDR3 is 13 amino acids long. Trimming pared 5 bases from V and 0 bases from J, leaving 7 bases between. CDR3 DNA: TGTGCCAGCAGTACAGAATTGAACACTGAAGCTTTCTTT. It is translated as CASSTELNTEAFF.

The V and J genes are TRBV5-1 and TRBJ1-5; D remains unclear. V was cut by 4 bases and J by 5 bases, with 10 bases left in between. The CDR3 runs to 13 residues. Germline assignment: CDR1 SGHRS and CDR2 YFSETQ. The CDR3 is CASSPAGDQPQHF. Written as DNA, the CDR3 is TGCGCCAGCAGCCCGGCCGGGGATCAGCCCCAGCATTTT.

The chain joins TRBV18 to TRBJ2-3; possibly TRBD2 for D (6 bases). CDR3 length equals 13 residues. The germline V and J ends were trimmed by 3 bases and 5 bases, with 9 bases remaining between them. CDR1 is KGHSH, CDR2 LQKENI, per germline. Here the CDR3 DNA reads TGTGCCAGCTCACCGGGGGGAGAAGATACGCAGTATTTT. Amino acids: CASSPGGEDTQYF.

The chain employs TRBV21-1 and TRBJ2-7; the table's D call, TRBD2, was not checked against the DNA. TRBV21-1 is a known pseudogene. This CDR3 is built from 15 residues. This CDR3 reads CASSKKWNGAYEQYF. The CDR3 DNA follows: TGTGCCAGCAGCAAAAAGTGGAACGGGGCCTACGAGCAGTACTTC.

This chain connects TRBV29-1 to TRBJ1-1; 8 nucleotides align to TRBD1. In germline, CDR1 is SQVTM, CDR2 ANQGSEA. The V segment lost 6 bases and the J segment 1 base; nucleotides outside the gene matches: 1. This CDR3 spans 12 amino acids. The CDR3 loop is CSVDRGNTEAFF. The CDR3 nucleotides are TGCAGCGTCGACAGGGGGAACACTGAAGCTTTCTTT.

The genes are TRBV4-2 and TRBJ1-2; D may be TRBD1 (6 bases). The CDR3 totals 15 residues. V shed 4 bases and J shed 4 bases, with 16 bases lying between them. CDR1 LGHNA and CDR2 YNFKEQ come from the germline V gene. The CDR3: CASSLRPQGTYGYTF. CDR3 in DNA: TGTGCCAGCAGCCTCCGACCACAGGGTACCTATGGCTACACCTTC.

The chain has TRBV25-1 and TRBJ2-5, with D possibly being TRBD1 (5 bases). Germline V gene data show CDR1 as MGHDK and CDR2 as SYGVNS. The CDR3 runs 15 residues. V gave up 3 bases and J gave up 1 base, with 12 bases separating them. CDR3 loop: CASSEYSRAQETQYF. CDR3 bases: TGTGCCAGCAGTGAGTATTCCAGGGCCCAAGAGACCCAGTACTTC.

The chain joins TRBV6-5 to TRBJ2-5; weak D call: TRBD1 (5 bases). CDR1 and CDR2 (germline): MNHEY, SVGAGI. The CDR3 covers 15 residues. Trimming took 6 bases from V and 5 from J, leaving 19 bases between them. The CDR3 sequence is CASSQGPNGRETQYF. As DNA, the CDR3 is TGTGCCAGCAGCCAGGGCCCTAATGGGCGGGAGACCCAGTACTTC.

J is TRBJ2-6 and V is TRBV9; D gene uncertain. The germline CDR1 and CDR2 sequences are SGDLS and YYNGEE. V was trimmed by 3 bases and J by 1 base, leaving 8 bases between them. The CDR3 length is 15 residues. CDR3 bases: TGTGCCAGCAGCGCTAAGACATCTGGGGCCAACGTCCTGACTTTC. Encoded protein: CASSAKTSGANVLTF.

The chain combines TRBV12-5 with TRBJ2-5; the D gene is possibly TRBD1 (6 bases). This CDR3 has 14 amino acids. V gave up 7 bases and J gave up 8 bases, with 20 bases separating them. Per the germline V gene, CDR1 is LGHNT and CDR2 is FRNRAP. This CDR3 is CASVHHRARETQYF. Written as DNA, the CDR3 is TGTGCTAGTGTCCACCACAGGGCCCGCGAAACCCAGTACTTC.